What follows are 28 T cell receptor beta chains derived from one specimen sequenced in a study of cytomegalovirus exposure and HLA in healthy donors. Amplification used 60 Vbeta primers and 13 Jbeta primers. Some clones are missing from TCRdb's copy, which holds only in-frame ones; the method was immunoSEQ multiplex PCR. The sample yields about 190,000 clones, roughly 76% seen once. Material for sequencing was PBMCs. These TCRs come from a woman in her 30s in good health and CMV-seropositive.

In this sample, this clone turned up a few times. V is TRBV10-3 and J is TRBJ1-1; D is uncertain. V gave up 0 bases and J gave up 1 base, with 6 bases separating them. Germline CDR1 and CDR2: ENHRY and SYGVKD. There are 14 residues in the CDR3. The CDR3: CAISESRANTEAFF. The CDR3 coding sequence is TGTGCCATCAGTGAGTCGAGGGCGAACACTGAAGCTTTCTTT.

A word on this clone: The sample holds other DNA sequences that translate to the same CDR3. The V and J genes are TRBV6-1 and TRBJ1-1, with D tentatively TRBD1 (6 bases). Germline CDR1 is MNHNS and CDR2 is SASEGT. CDR3 size: 13 residues. V lost 6 bases, J lost 1 base, and 9 bases lay in between. Here the CDR3 reads CASRPTGNTEAFF. CDR3 in DNA: TGTGCCAGCAGGCCGACAGGGAACACTGAAGCTTTCTTT.

The chain recombines TRBV18 with TRBJ2-7; possible D gene TRBD2, 5 bases. The CDR3 totals 13 residues. Germline V lookup: CDR1 KGHSH, CDR2 LQKENI. Trimming removed 5 bases from V and 4 bases from J, with 12 bases in between. The CDR3 DNA follows: TGTGCCAGCTCATACACGGCGGGTTACGAGCAGTACTTC. The encoded protein is CASSYTAGYEQYF.

The chain links TRBV5-4 to TRBJ2-3, with TRBD2 matching over 7 bases. Germline assignment: CDR1 SGHNT and CDR2 YYREEE (reference sequence). Germline trimming cut 6 bases from V and 5 bases from J; bases unmatched to any gene: 6. The CDR3 is 13 amino acids. CDR3 sequence: CASKGGRGDTQYF. As DNA, the CDR3 is TGTGCCAGCAAAGGCGGGAGAGGAGATACGCAGTATTTT.

The rearrangement links TRBV7-2 to TRBJ2-7, with TRBD1 matching over 7 bases. This CDR3 has 15 residues. The V gene end was trimmed by 0 bases and the J gene end by 0 bases; junction bases not matched to a gene: 2. Germline V gene data show CDR1 as SGHTA and CDR2 as FQGNSA. The CDR3 sequence: CASSLAGGGSYEQYF. The CDR3 nucleotides are TGTGCCAGCAGCTTAGCAGGGGGCGGCTCCTACGAGCAGTACTTC.

This chain uses TRBV5-4 with TRBJ2-1, with 8 bases lining up with TRBD2. Germline V gives CDR1 SGHNT, CDR2 YYREEE (reference sequence). The CDR3 extends over 14 amino acids. V trimming: 4 bases; J trimming: 10 bases; junction bases outside the gene matches: 10. This CDR3 reads CASSPGLEVGEQFF. In DNA, the CDR3 is TGTGCCAGCAGCCCGGGACTAGAGGTGGGCGAGCAGTTCTTC.

This clone was counted a few times. The V and J genes are TRBV15 and TRBJ2-7; tentative D call: TRBD2 (6 bases). Germline V gene data show CDR1 as LNHNV and CDR2 as YYDKDF (reference sequence). The germline V and J ends were trimmed by 0 bases and 3 bases, with 15 bases remaining between them. There are 16 residues in the CDR3. The chain's CDR3 is CATSRESGGAGYEQYF. Here the CDR3 DNA reads TGTGCCACCAGCAGAGAAAGCGGAGGGGCCGGCTACGAGCAGTACTTC.

The V call is TRBV9, the J call TRBJ2-3; 9 positions match TRBD2. Trimming cost V 2 bases and J 3 bases; bases outside gene matches: 19. The CDR3 contains 20 residues. The germline V gene has CDR1 SGDLS and CDR2 YYNGEE. This CDR3 reads CASSVLSGGRGLALTDTQYF. CDR3 in DNA: TGTGCCAGCAGCGTCCTATCAGGGGGTAGAGGACTAGCGTTGACAGATACGCAGTATTTT.

This clone was observed a handful of times. The gene calls are TRBV6-1 and TRBJ1-5; 9 bases are shared with TRBD1. This CDR3 spans 14 amino acids. V gave up 6 bases and J gave up 7 bases; unmatched junction bases: 7. Germline V gene sequence: CDR1 MNHNS, CDR2 SASEGT. The CDR3 DNA reads as TGTGCCAGCAGAAGGACAGGGGAAGGGCAGCCCCAGCATTTT. Residues: CASRRTGEGQPQHF.

This clone was observed once. The V call is TRBV7-2, the J call TRBJ2-5, with 7 nucleotides matching TRBD1. Germline CDR1 reads SGHTA; CDR2 reads FQGNSA. Trimming took 3 bases from V and 4 from J; bases not matched to a gene: 8. The CDR3 contains 15 residues. CDR3 protein: CASSFWTGLTETQYF. The CDR3 DNA reads TGTGCCAGCAGCTTTTGGACAGGTCTCACAGAGACCCAGTACTTC.

This chain uses TRBV27 with TRBJ2-1, with 12 bases matching TRBD2. The V gene's germline CDR1 is MNHEY and CDR2 SMNVEV (reference sequence). The CDR3 loop spans 16 amino acids. The J segment lost 7 bases and the V segment lost 5 bases, leaving 9 bases of the junction unmatched. The CDR3 DNA follows: TGTGCCAGCAGTCCCCGACTAGCGGGGGACCCTAATGAGCAGTTCTTC. Translation gives CASSPRLAGDPNEQFF.

The chain links TRBV11-1 to TRBJ2-2, with D possibly TRBD2 on 6 matching bases. The CDR3 spans 17 residues. Germline V gene lookup returns CDR1 SGHAT and CDR2 FQDESV (reference sequence). V shed 1 base and J shed 4 bases, with 16 bases lying between them. CDR3 in amino acids: CASSLGRGPRVTGELFF. As DNA, the CDR3 is TGTGCCAGCAGCTTAGGGAGGGGCCCCAGGGTCACCGGGGAGCTGTTTTTT. The full variable domain, rest sourced from reference TRBV11-1 and TRBJ2-2, is EAEVAQSPRYKITEKSQAVAFWCDPISGHATLYWYRQILGQGPELLVQFQDESVVDDSQLPKDRFSAERLKGVDSTLKIQPAELGDSAMYLCASSLGRGPRVTGELFFGEGSRLTVL.

In the case of this clone: Other DNA variants within this sample encode the same CDR3. This chain joins TRBV7-2 and TRBJ1-1; 8 positions agree with TRBD1. This CDR3 region has 13 residues. V shed 6 bases, J shed 5 bases, and the junction held 5 bases outside the gene matches. Germline CDR1 is SGHTA and CDR2 is FQGNSA. CDR3 nucleotides: TGTGCCAGCAGGCAGGGGGCCTGGACTGAAGCTTTCTTT. It translates to CASRQGAWTEAFF.

Only one count was recorded for this clone. The CDR3 loop is CASVKREPYNEQFF. The CDR3, as DNA: TGTGCCAGCGTAAAGCGGGAACCCTACAATGAGCAGTTCTTC. The rearrangement joins TRBV2 to TRBJ2-1; the match to TRBD2 covers 7 bases. The CDR3 is 14 amino acids. Germline lookup yields CDR1 SNHLY and CDR2 FYNNEI. J gave up 2 bases and V 8 bases, and 6 bases lay outside the gene matches.

This chain links TRBV18 with TRBJ2-3; tentatively, D is TRBD2 (5 bases). CDR1 is KGHSH, CDR2 LQKENI, per germline. V gave up 2 bases and J gave up 3 bases, with 12 bases separating them. The CDR3 consists of 15 residues. CDR3 coding DNA: TGTGCCAGCTCACCAATAAGCGGCGGGACAGATACGCAGTATTTT. This codes for CASSPISGGTDTQYF.

This clone showed up just a few times. This rearrangement joins TRBV7-3 to TRBJ2-7; no reliable D call. Trimming removed 5 bases at V and 1 base at J, with 18 bases between. From germline, CDR1 is SGHTA and CDR2 FQGTGA. The CDR3 totals 16 residues. CDR3 loop: CASSKTARLSSYEQYF. The CDR3 DNA follows: TGTGCCAGCAGCAAAACGGCCAGGCTCAGTTCCTACGAGCAGTACTTC. The variable domain in full, completed from reference TRBV7-3 and TRBJ2-7, reads GAGVSQTPSNKVTEKGKYVELRCDPISGHTALYWYRQSLGQGPEFLIYFQGTGAADDSGLPNDRFFAVRPEGSVSTLKIQRTERGDSAVYLCASSKTARLSSYEQYFGPGTRLTVT.

V is TRBV5-1 and J is TRBJ1-2; 7 nucleotides agree with TRBD1. Germline V gene sequence: CDR1 SGHRS, CDR2 YFSETQ. This CDR3 has 15 amino acids. The V and J ends lost 2 bases and 4 bases, in that order; junction bases with no gene match: 8. In DNA form, the CDR3 reads TGCGCCAGCAGCTTCCCCGGGACAGAAATCTATGGCTACACCTTC. Translating it yields CASSFPGTEIYGYTF.

The rearrangement uses TRBV9 and TRBJ1-6; D remains unclear. The CDR3 runs to 14 residues. Trimming took off 0 bases at V and 9 bases at J, with 10 bases between the two ends. From germline, CDR1 is SGDLS and CDR2 YYNGEE. CDR3 sequence reads: CASSVGPEGSPLHF. The CDR3 nucleotides are TGTGCCAGCAGCGTAGGTCCTGAGGGTTCACCCCTCCACTTT.

This clone was seen more than once but under ten times. The genes are TRBV5-6 and TRBJ1-2; TRBD1 matches at 7 bases. Germline V gene data show CDR1 as SGHDT and CDR2 as YYEEEE. The CDR3 has 14 amino acids. V was clipped by 2 bases and J by 7 bases; unmatched bases: 8. The CDR3 sequence: CASSFRRGRGGYTF. CDR3 in DNA: TGTGCCAGCAGCTTTAGGAGGGGGCGCGGTGGCTACACCTTC.

The chain carries TRBV27 and TRBJ1-6, with 7 bases fitting TRBD1. The CDR3 has 15 residues. V lost 2 bases and J lost 6; bases outside the gene matches: 4. Germline-derived CDR1 and CDR2 are MNHEY and SMNVEV (reference sequence). This CDR3 reads CASSLRGPSNSPLHF. The CDR3 DNA follows: TGTGCCAGCAGTTTAAGGGGGCCTAGTAATTCACCCCTCCACTTT.

The rearrangement uses TRBV5-1 and TRBJ2-5, with TRBD1 matching over 7 bases. V lost 0 bases to trimming and J lost 5 bases; unmatched junction nucleotides: 4. Germline V gives CDR1 SGHRS, CDR2 YFSETQ. CDR3 length: 14 amino acids. This CDR3 reads CASSLGGGLETQYF. CDR3 DNA sequence: TGCGCCAGCAGCTTGGGAGGGGGCCTCGAGACCCAGTACTTC.

The sample holds a few counts of this clone. The rearrangement links TRBV7-9 to TRBJ2-5; D possibly corresponds to TRBD1 (6 bases). The ends were cut back, 0 bases at V and 8 bases at J, with 19 bases in the middle. Germline V lookup: CDR1 SEHNR, CDR2 FQNEAQ (reference sequence). This CDR3 comprises 16 residues. The CDR3 sequence: CASSLALVRGAETQYF. For the CDR3, the DNA is TGTGCCAGCAGCTTAGCGCTTGTCAGGGGCGCTGAAACCCAGTACTTC. Filled out from reference TRBV7-9 and TRBJ2-5, the complete variable domain reads DTGVSQNPRHKITKRGQNVTFRCDPISEHNRLYWYRQTLGQGPEFLTYFQNEAQLEKSRLLSDRFSAERPKGSFSTLEIQRTEQGDSAMYLCASSLALVRGAETQYFGPGTRLLVL.

The chain uses TRBV30 and TRBJ1-4, with D perhaps TRBD1 (6 bases). This CDR3 contains 11 residues. Germline V lookup: CDR1 GTSNPN, CDR2 SVGIG (reference sequence). V dropped 0 bases and J dropped 12 bases, with 8 bases sitting between them. The CDR3 DNA is TGTGCCTGGAGTGTGTCAGGGGAACTGTTTTTT. It specifies CAWSVSGELFF. The full variable domain, its missing parts supplied by reference TRBV30 and TRBJ1-4, is SQTIHQWPATLVQPVGSPLSLECTVEGTSNPNLYWYRQAAGRGLQLLFYSVGIGQISSEVPQNLSASRPQDRQFILSSKKLLLSDSGFYLCAWSVSGELFFGSGTQLSVL.

The rearrangement joins TRBV6-5 to TRBJ2-7; 11 bases are shared with TRBD1. This CDR3 spans 14 amino acids. The V segment lost 6 bases and the J segment 6 bases; nucleotides outside the gene matches: 7. CDR1 and CDR2 (germline): MNHEY, SVGAGI. The CDR3 DNA follows: TGTGCCAGCAGCCTGGACAGGGGGCAGCGCGAGCAGTACTTC. Its translation is CASSLDRGQREQYF.

This chain uses TRBV23-1 with TRBJ1-2, with 12 bases that match TRBD1. TRBV23-1 is placed among ORFs of uncertain function. The CDR3 consists of 15 residues. Trimming removed 2 bases from V and 2 bases from J; junction bases left unmatched: 0. DNA of the CDR3: TGCGCCAGCAGTCAAGGGACAGGGGGCAACTATGGCTACACCTTC. As protein: CASSQGTGGNYGYTF.

CDR3 sequence: CASSFLTGDNTGELFF. CDR3 nucleotide sequence: TGCGCCAGCAGCTTCCTGACAGGGGATAACACCGGGGAGCTGTTTTTT. The chain combines TRBV5-1 with TRBJ2-2, with 8 positions matching TRBD1. CDR1 SGHRS and CDR2 YFSETQ come from the germline V gene. CDR3 size: 16 residues. V dropped 2 bases and J dropped 2; count of bases not matched to a gene: 5. Based on the CDR3 plus reference TRBV5-1 and TRBJ2-2, the full variable domain is KAGVTQTPRYLIKTRGQQVTLSCSPISGHRSVSWYQQTPGQGLQFLFEYFSETQRNKGNFPGRFSGRQFSNSRSEMNVSTLELGDSALYLCASSFLTGDNTGELFFGEGSRLTVL.

The J gene is TRBJ1-5, the V gene TRBV4-3, with D possibly being TRBD1 (5 bases). The CDR3 has 17 amino acids. Germline-derived CDR1 and CDR2 are LGHNA and YSLEER. Trimming took off 2 bases at V and 1 base at J, with 15 bases between the two ends. The CDR3 spells CASSQRAEAGSNQPQHF. CDR3 DNA sequence: TGCGCCAGCAGCCAAAGGGCGGAAGCAGGGAGCAATCAGCCCCAGCATTTT.

This clone was observed once. The genes are TRBV7-9 and TRBJ2-7; TRBD2 matches 11 bases. The CDR3 extends over 14 amino acids. The V gene's germline CDR1 is SEHNR and CDR2 FQNEAQ (reference sequence). Trimming removed 5 bases from V and 3 bases from J; junction bases left unmatched: 3. The CDR3 region has the DNA TGTGCCAGCAGCAATCTAGCGGGAGGCTACGAGCAGTACTTC. Its translation is CASSNLAGGYEQYF.